This passage covers 14 T cell receptor beta chains from one sample sequenced in a study of blood T cells in healthy people across ages (dated by TCRdb to the mid-2010s). Library preparation employed 5' RACE. TCRdb shows the sequencer as Illumina HiSeq 2500. A second 7 to 11 cycle PCR used a sample-barcoded 5' primer and a J-beta primer mix. TCRdb ran its own pipeline on the public reads, namely fastp trimming at Q25 and MiXCR clone calling, and kept in-frame beta chains. Each entry merges the rows of one CDR3 protein and shows their most common DNA and genes. The sample yields under 1,000,000 distinct CDR3 sequences; less than 60% were counted once. The ten largest clones add up to about a sixth of the sample. The sequencing input was blood. The receptors come from a man aged 80 or over in good health.

The chain combines TRBV6-6 with TRBJ1-5; the match to TRBD1 covers 8 bases. Looked up from germline, CDR1 is MNHNY and CDR2 is SVGAGI (reference sequence). Losses at the gene ends were 7 bases for V and 6 bases for J; bases not matched to a gene: 5. The CDR3 is 13 amino acids. CDR3 bases: TGTGCCAGCATGACAGGGGATGGTCAGCCCCAGCATTTT. Translating it yields CASMTGDGQPQHF.

The chain links TRBV5-1 to TRBJ2-1; D not resolved. The germline CDR1 and CDR2 sequences are SGHRS and YFSETQ. The CDR3 length is 14 residues. The V gene lost 4 bases and the J gene lost 0 bases, with 8 bases spanning the gap. As DNA, the CDR3 is TGCGCCAGCAGCCCGGATTACTCCTACAATGAGCAGTTCTTC. This sequence encodes CASSPDYSYNEQFF.

The CDR3 protein is CASSLEVPPQYF. The CDR3 coding sequence is TGTGCCAGCAGCTTAGAGGTCCCTCCGCAGTATTTT. The V and J genes are TRBV7-2 and TRBJ2-3, with D uncertain. The V end lost 1 base, the J end lost 10 bases, and 9 bases lay between the germline ends. This CDR3 is 12 amino acids long. Germline V gene sequence: CDR1 SGHTA, CDR2 FQGNSA.

The chain uses TRBV15 and TRBJ2-7; 10 bases are shared with TRBD2. Germline trimming cut 3 bases from V and 7 bases from J; bases unmatched to any gene: 9. Germline V gene data show CDR1 as LNHNV and CDR2 as YYDKDF (reference sequence). The CDR3 has 15 amino acids. The CDR3 reads CATSSLAGVRYEQYF. As DNA, the CDR3 is TGTGCCACCAGCAGTCTAGCGGGAGTCCGGTATGAGCAGTACTTC.

With respect to this clonotype: A read error may account for a junction end that differs from germline. The chain links TRBV18 to TRBJ2-3; D is unclear. The CDR3 contains 14 residues. CDR1 and CDR2 (germline): KGHSH, LQKENI. The CDR3, as DNA: TGTGCCAGCTCGCCACTTGAAAGCACAGATACGCAGTATTTT. Protein: CASSPLESTDTQYF.

V and J are TRBV4-3 and TRBJ2-3; TRBD2 matches 11 bases. V was pared by 0 bases and J by 2 bases, with 10 bases of the junction left unmatched. Germline CDR1 is LGHNA and CDR2 is YSLEER. The CDR3 extends over 19 amino acids. CDR3 bases: TGCGCCAGCAGCCAAGAGGCTAGCGGGGGGCCGGAATTCACAGATACGCAGTATTTT. Protein sequence: CASSQEASGGPEFTDTQYF.

J is TRBJ2-2 and V is TRBV5-1, with TRBD2 identical over 8 bases. V lost 0 bases to trimming and J lost 0 bases; unmatched junction nucleotides: 4. Germline lookup yields CDR1 SGHRS and CDR2 YFSETQ. The CDR3 consists of 17 residues. The CDR3 reads CASSLVTSAANTGELFF. In DNA, the CDR3 is TGCGCCAGCAGCTTGGTGACTAGCGCGGCGAACACCGGGGAGCTGTTTTTT.

On this clonotype itself: At one boundary the junction diverges from the germline segment, which might be a read error. This chain uses TRBV4-2 with TRBJ2-1; D might be TRBD2 (5 bases). CDR1 is LGHNA and CDR2 is YNFKEQ in the germline V gene. The CDR3 has 14 amino acids. The CDR3 region has the DNA TGTACCAGCAGCCAAGGGCTAGCTTATGATGAGCAGTTCTTC. Translating gives CTSSQGLAYDEQFF.

CDR3 sequence: CASSAVAGVRETQYF. The CDR3 DNA reads TGTGCCAGCAGTGCAGTAGCGGGAGTGAGGGAGACCCAGTACTTC. V gene TRBV25-1 combines with J gene TRBJ2-5; 9 nucleotides align to TRBD2. CDR1 is MGHDK, CDR2 SYGVNS, per germline. The CDR3 sequence is 15 residues long. Losses at the gene ends were 4 bases for V and 5 bases for J; bases not matched to a gene: 8.

V and J are TRBV29-1 and TRBJ1-5; maybe TRBD1 (5 bases). Germline V gene sequence: CDR1 SQVTM, CDR2 ANQGSEA. Trimming took off 7 bases at V and 7 bases at J, with 14 bases between the two ends. CDR3 length: 12 amino acids. The CDR3 sequence is CSALQGGQPQHF. The CDR3 region has the DNA TGCAGCGCTCTTCAGGGCGGACAGCCCCAGCATTTT.

The chain combines TRBV5-1 with TRBJ2-2; the D gene could be TRBD1 or TRBD2 (5 bases each). Trimming took 7 bases from V and 4 from J, leaving 20 bases between them. Germline assignment: CDR1 SGHRS and CDR2 YFSETQ. This CDR3 spans 16 amino acids. The CDR3 loop reads CASRNQQAGSTGELFF. The CDR3 nucleotides read TGCGCCAGCCGGAATCAACAGGCGGGTTCCACCGGGGAGCTGTTTTTT. The variable domain in full, with the rest retrieved from reference TRBV5-1 and TRBJ2-2, is KAGVTQTPRYLIKTRGQQVTLSCSPISGHRSVSWYQQTPGQGLQFLFEYFSETQRNKGNFPGRFSGRQFSNSRSEMNVSTLELGDSALYLCASRNQQAGSTGELFFGEGSRLTVL.

This clonotype was counted many times. A junction boundary mismatches the germline segment, possibly from a read error. The chain is built from TRBV28 and TRBJ1-2; D gene uncertain. Germline CDR1 and CDR2: MDHEN and SYDVKM. The CDR3 covers 13 residues. CDR3 in amino acids: CASSLGANYGYTF. The CDR3 nucleotides are TGCGCCAGCAGCTTGGGAGCTAACTATGGCTACACCTTC.

This clonotype was recorded a few times. The rearrangement joins TRBV20-1 to TRBJ2-3, with 10 bases aligning to TRBD2. Trimming cost V 5 bases and J 8 bases; bases outside gene matches: 13. This CDR3 has 15 residues. The germline V gene has CDR1 DFQATT and CDR2 SNEGSKA (reference sequence). The CDR3 coding sequence is TGCAGTGCTCGGGGGCCAGCGGGAGGGTCAAGTACGCAGTATTTT. It encodes CSARGPAGGSSTQYF.

V is TRBV10-3 and J is TRBJ2-7, with 14 bases aligning to TRBD2. Per germline, CDR1 ENHRY and CDR2 SYGVKD. V dropped 4 bases and J dropped 5; count of bases not matched to a gene: 13. This CDR3 spans 18 amino acids. CDR3 sequence reads: CAISGGTGGLAGANEQYF. The CDR3 nucleotides read TGTGCCATCAGTGGAGGGACAGGGGGACTAGCGGGAGCTAACGAGCAGTACTTC.